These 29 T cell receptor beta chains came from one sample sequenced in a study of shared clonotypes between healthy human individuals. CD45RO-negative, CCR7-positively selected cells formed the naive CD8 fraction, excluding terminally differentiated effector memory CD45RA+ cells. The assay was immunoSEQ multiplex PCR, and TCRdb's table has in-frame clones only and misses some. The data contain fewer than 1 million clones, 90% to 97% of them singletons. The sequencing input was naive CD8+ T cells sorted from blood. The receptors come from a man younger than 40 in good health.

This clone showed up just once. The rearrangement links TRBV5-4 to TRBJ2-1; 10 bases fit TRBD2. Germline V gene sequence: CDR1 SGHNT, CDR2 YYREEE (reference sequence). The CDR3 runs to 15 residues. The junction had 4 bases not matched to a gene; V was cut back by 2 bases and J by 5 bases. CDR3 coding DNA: TGTGCCAGCAGCTTCCGGCTAGCGGGAGACAATGAGCAGTTCTTC. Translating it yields CASSFRLAGDNEQFF.

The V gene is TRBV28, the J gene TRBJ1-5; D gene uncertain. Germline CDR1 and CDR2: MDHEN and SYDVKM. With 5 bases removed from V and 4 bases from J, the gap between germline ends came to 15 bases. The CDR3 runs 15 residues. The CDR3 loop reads CASSPTGLTNQPQHF. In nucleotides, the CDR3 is TGTGCCAGCAGTCCTACGGGCCTCACAAATCAGCCCCAGCATTTT.

The CDR3 sequence: CASSPRDYPSSYEQYF. CDR3 DNA: TGCGCCAGCAGTCCTCGCGACTATCCGAGCTCCTACGAGCAGTACTTC. This sequence joins TRBV10-1 and TRBJ2-7; tentatively, D is TRBD2 (5 bases). Germline CDR1 WNHNN, CDR2 SYGVQD (reference sequence). V was clipped by 5 bases and J by 0 bases, with 17 bases between them. This CDR3 region has 16 residues.

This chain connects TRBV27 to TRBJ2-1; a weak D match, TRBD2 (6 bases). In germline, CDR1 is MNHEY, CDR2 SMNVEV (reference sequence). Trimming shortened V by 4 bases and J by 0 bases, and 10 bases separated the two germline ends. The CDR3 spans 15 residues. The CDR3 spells CASSWADYSYNEQFF. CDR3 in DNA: TGTGCCAGCAGTTGGGCGGACTACTCCTACAATGAGCAGTTCTTC.

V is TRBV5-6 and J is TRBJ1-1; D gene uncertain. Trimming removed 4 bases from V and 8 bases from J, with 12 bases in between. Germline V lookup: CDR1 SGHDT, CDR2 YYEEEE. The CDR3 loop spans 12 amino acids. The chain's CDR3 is CASSRDAEEAFF. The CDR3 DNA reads TGTGCCAGCAGCCGGGATGCAGAAGAAGCTTTCTTT.

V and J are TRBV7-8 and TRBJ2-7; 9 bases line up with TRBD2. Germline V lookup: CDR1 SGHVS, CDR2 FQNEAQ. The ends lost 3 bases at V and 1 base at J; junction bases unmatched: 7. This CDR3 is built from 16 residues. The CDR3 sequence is CASSFNLAGGSYEQYF. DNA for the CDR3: TGTGCCAGCAGCTTCAACCTGGCGGGAGGGTCCTACGAGCAGTACTTC. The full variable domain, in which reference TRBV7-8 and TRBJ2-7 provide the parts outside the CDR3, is GAGVSQSPRYKVAKRGQDVALRCDPISGHVSLFWYQQALGQGPEFLTYFQNEAQLDKSGLPSDRFFAERPEGSVSTLKIQRTQQEDSAVYLCASSFNLAGGSYEQYFGPGTRLTVT.

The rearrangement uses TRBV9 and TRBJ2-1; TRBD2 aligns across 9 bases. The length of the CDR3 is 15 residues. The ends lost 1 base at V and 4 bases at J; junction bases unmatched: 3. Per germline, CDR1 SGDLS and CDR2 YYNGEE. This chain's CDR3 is CASSVSGLAYNEQFF. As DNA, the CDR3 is TGTGCCAGCAGCGTATCGGGACTAGCTTACAATGAGCAGTTCTTC.

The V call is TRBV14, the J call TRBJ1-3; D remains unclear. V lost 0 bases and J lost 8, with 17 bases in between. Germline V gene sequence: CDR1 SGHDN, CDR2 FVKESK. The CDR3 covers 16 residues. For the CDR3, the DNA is TGTGCCAGCAGCCAAGATGCAGGTGGCCGGTCGGACACCATATATTTT. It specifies CASSQDAGGRSDTIYF.

The DNA for the CDR3 is TGCGCCAGCAGCTTGGCGCCATCTAAGAACACTGAAGCTTTCTTT. Amino acids: CASSLAPSKNTEAFF. This chain joins TRBV5-1 and TRBJ1-1; D unresolved. Trimming removed 0 bases at V and 1 base at J, with 10 bases between. This CDR3 has 15 amino acids. Germline V gene data show CDR1 as SGHRS and CDR2 as YFSETQ. The complete variable domain, with remaining parts taken from reference TRBV5-1 and TRBJ1-1, reads KAGVTQTPRYLIKTRGQQVTLSCSPISGHRSVSWYQQTPGQGLQFLFEYFSETQRNKGNFPGRFSGRQFSNSRSEMNVSTLELGDSALYLCASSLAPSKNTEAFFGQGTRLTVV.

The CDR3: CASSFRWSAASYEQYF. The DNA for the CDR3 is TGTGCCAGCAGTTTTCGGTGGAGTGCTGCCTCCTACGAGCAGTACTTC. V and J are TRBV27 and TRBJ2-7; no definite D call. Trimming cost V 3 bases and J 0 bases, with 15 bases left between them. Germline V gives CDR1 MNHEY, CDR2 SMNVEV (reference sequence). CDR3 length equals 16 residues.

The CDR3 DNA reads as TGTGCCAGCAGCCAAGGCGCGGGGGTCGAGCAGTACTTC. Encoded protein: CASSQGAGVEQYF. The chain couples TRBV16 to TRBJ2-7, with 7 bases fitting TRBD2. This CDR3 region has 13 residues. The ends lost 2 bases at V and 6 bases at J; junction bases unmatched: 4. Germline CDR1 reads KGHSY; CDR2 reads FQNENV.

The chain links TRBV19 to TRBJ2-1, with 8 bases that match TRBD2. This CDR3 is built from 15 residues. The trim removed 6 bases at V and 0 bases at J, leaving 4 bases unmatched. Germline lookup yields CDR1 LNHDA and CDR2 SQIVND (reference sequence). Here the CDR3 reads CASSYSGASYNEQFF. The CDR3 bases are TGTGCCAGTAGCTATAGCGGGGCCTCCTACAATGAGCAGTTCTTC.

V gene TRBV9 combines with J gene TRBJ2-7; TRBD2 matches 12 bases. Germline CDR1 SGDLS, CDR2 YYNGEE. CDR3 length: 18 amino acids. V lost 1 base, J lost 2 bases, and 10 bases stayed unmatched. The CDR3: CASSVPSGRVMRAYEQYF. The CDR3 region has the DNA TGTGCCAGCAGCGTACCTAGCGGGAGGGTAATGAGAGCCTACGAGCAGTACTTC.

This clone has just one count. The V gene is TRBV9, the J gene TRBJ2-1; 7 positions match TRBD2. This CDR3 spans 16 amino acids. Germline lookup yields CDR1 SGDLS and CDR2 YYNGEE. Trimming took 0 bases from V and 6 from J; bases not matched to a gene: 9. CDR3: CASSVGGGSGGNEQFF. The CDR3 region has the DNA TGTGCCAGCAGCGTAGGGGGCGGGAGTGGAGGCAATGAGCAGTTCTTC.

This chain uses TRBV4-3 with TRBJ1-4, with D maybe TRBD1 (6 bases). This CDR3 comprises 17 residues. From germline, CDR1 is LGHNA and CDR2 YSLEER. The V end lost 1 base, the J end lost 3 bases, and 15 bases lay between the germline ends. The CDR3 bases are TGCGCCAGCAGCCAAGCAGACAAACAGGGACCTAATGAAAAACTGTTTTTT. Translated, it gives CASSQADKQGPNEKLFF.

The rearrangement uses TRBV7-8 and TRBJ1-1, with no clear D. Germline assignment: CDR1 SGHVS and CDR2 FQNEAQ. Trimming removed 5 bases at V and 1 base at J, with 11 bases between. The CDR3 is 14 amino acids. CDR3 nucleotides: TGTGCCAGCAGCGATAGGAGGGCGAACACTGAAGCTTTCTTT. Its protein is CASSDRRANTEAFF.

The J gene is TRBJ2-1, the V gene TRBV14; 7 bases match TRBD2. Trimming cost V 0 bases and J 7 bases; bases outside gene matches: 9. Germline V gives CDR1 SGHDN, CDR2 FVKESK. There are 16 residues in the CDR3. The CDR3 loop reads CASSQDPSGNSNEQFF. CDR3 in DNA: TGTGCCAGCAGCCAAGATCCAAGCGGGAATAGTAATGAGCAGTTCTTC.

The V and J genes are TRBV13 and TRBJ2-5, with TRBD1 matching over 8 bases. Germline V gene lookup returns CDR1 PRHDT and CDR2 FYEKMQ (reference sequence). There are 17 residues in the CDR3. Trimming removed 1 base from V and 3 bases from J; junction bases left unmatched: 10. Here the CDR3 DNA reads TGTGCCAGCAGCTTAGAGTTCGACAGGGGAGCGAAAGAGACCCAGTACTTC. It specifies CASSLEFDRGAKETQYF.

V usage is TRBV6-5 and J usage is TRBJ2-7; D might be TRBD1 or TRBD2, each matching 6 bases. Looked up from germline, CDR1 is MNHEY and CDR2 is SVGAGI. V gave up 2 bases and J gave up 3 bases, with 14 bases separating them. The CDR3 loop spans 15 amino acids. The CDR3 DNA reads TGTGCCAGCAGTTACCAGGGGCCGGGAGACTACGAGCAGTACTTC. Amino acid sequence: CASSYQGPGDYEQYF.

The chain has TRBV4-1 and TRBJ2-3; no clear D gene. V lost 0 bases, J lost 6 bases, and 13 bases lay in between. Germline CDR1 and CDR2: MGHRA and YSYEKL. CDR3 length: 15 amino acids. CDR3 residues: CASSQELWAEDTQYF. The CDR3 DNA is TGCGCCAGCAGCCAAGAGCTCTGGGCAGAGGATACGCAGTATTTT.

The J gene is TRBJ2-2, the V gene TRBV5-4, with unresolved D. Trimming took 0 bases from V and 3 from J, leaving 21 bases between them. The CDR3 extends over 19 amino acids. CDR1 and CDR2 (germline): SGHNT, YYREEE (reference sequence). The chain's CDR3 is CASSLGPAQVVRYTGELFF. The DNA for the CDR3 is TGTGCCAGCAGCTTGGGCCCTGCCCAGGTAGTCAGATACACCGGGGAGCTGTTTTTT.

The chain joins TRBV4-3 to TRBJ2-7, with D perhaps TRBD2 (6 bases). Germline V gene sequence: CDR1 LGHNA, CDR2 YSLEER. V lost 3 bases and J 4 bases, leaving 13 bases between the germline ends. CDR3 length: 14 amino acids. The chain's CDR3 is CASSHDSGSYEQYF. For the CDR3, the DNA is TGCGCCAGCAGCCATGACTCCGGGAGTTACGAGCAGTACTTC.

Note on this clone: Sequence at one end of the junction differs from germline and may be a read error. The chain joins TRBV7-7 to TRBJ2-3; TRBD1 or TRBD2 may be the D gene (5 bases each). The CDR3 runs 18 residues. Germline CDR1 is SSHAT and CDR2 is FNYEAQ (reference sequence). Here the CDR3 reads CASSLFAPQETTTDTQYF. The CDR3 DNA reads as TGTGCTAGCAGCTTATTTGCCCCACAGGAGACTACCACAGATACGCAGTATTTT.

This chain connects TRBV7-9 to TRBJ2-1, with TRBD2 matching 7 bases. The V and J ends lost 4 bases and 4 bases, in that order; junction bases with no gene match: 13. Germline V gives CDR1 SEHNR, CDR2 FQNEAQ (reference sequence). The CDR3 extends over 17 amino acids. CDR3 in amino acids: CASSYLGLADGYNEQFF. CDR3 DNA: TGTGCCAGCAGCTACCTAGGCCTAGCGGACGGATACAATGAGCAGTTCTTC.

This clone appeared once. In DNA form, the CDR3 reads TGCACCAGCAGCCAAGGCCTAGCGGGCGGCTCCTACGAGCAGTACTTC. It specifies CTSSQGLAGGSYEQYF. The rearrangement links TRBV1 to TRBJ2-7; TRBD2 is the table's D call, not checked against the DNA. TRBV1 is given as a pseudogene. There are 16 residues in the CDR3.

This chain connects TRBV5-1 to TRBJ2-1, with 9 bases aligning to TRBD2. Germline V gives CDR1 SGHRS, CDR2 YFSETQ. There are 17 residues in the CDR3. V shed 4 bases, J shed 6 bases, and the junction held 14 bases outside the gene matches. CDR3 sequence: CASSLFSAGGASNEQFF. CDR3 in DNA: TGCGCCAGCAGCCTCTTCTCTGCGGGAGGGGCCTCCAATGAGCAGTTCTTC.

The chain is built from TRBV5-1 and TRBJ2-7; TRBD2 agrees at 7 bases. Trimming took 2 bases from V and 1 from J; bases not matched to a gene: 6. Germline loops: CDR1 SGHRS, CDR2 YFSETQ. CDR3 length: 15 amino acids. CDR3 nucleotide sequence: TGCGCCAGCAGCTTCGGGACTACGCTATCCTACGAGCAGTACTTC. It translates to CASSFGTTLSYEQYF.

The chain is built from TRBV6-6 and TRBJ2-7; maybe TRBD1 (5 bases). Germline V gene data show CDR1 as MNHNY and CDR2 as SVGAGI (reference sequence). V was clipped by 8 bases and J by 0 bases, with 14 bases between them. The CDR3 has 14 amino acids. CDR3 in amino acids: CASRGQGDSYEQYF. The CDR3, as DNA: TGTGCCAGCCGAGGCCAGGGCGACTCCTACGAGCAGTACTTC.

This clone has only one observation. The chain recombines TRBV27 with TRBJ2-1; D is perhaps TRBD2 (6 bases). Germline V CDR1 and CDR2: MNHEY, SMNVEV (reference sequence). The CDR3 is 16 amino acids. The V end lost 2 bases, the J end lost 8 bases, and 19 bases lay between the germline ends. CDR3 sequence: CASSLLASRGIDEQFF. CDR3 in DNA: TGTGCCAGCAGTTTACTAGCGAGCAGAGGGATCGATGAGCAGTTCTTC.